A single sample gave rise to the 16 T cell receptor beta chains below, sequenced in a study of OX40 agonist ivuxolimab in advanced cancers. Measured with immunoSEQ multiplex PCR; TCRdb has only the in-frame clones, and not every one. The table has tens of thousands of clones, more than 75% seen once; the top ten hold 0.6% to 0.85%. Sequencing used CD4+ or CD8+ T cells sorted from blood, obtained in a trial of the OX40 agonist ivuxolimab. These receptors originate from an adult with an advanced solid tumor such as melanoma, head and neck, liver or kidney cancer.

J is TRBJ2-7 and V is TRBV6-5; 7 bases match TRBD2. Germline assignment: CDR1 MNHEY and CDR2 SVGAGI. V lost 5 bases to trimming and J lost 3 bases; unmatched junction nucleotides: 4. The CDR3 is 13 residues long. CDR3 in amino acids: CASSPLAGYEQYF. The CDR3 DNA reads TGTGCCAGCAGTCCCTTAGCGGGCTACGAGCAGTACTTC.

This chain joins TRBV7-8 and TRBJ1-5, with no clear D. Germline lookup yields CDR1 SGHVS and CDR2 FQNEAQ. The germline V and J ends were trimmed by 1 base and 11 bases, with 9 bases remaining between them. The CDR3 sequence is 12 residues long. The CDR3 coding sequence is TGTGCCAGCAGCTTAGATAGCGGGGCCCAGCATTTT. This encodes CASSLDSGAQHF.

This chain links TRBV11-2 with TRBJ2-3; D gene ambiguous. The CDR3 contains 17 residues. Trimming left V 0 bases short and J 1 base short, with 14 bases between. Germline lookup yields CDR1 SGHAT and CDR2 FQNNGV. Here the CDR3 reads CASSLDLGSLRTDTQYF. The CDR3 DNA follows: TGTGCCAGCAGCTTAGATCTGGGTAGCCTCCGCACAGATACGCAGTATTTT.

This chain uses TRBV2 with TRBJ2-2, with D possibly being TRBD1 or TRBD2 (5 bases each). This CDR3 has 17 residues. V dropped 6 bases and J dropped 4 bases, with 21 bases sitting between them. CDR1 is SNHLY and CDR2 is FYNNEI in the germline V gene. Here the CDR3 DNA reads TGTGCCAGCAGGAGGGTACATCAACGGGACGGCACCGGGGAGCTGTTTTTT. This gives the protein CASRRVHQRDGTGELFF.

In its sample, this clone was seen once. This chain joins TRBV6-1 and TRBJ2-3, with D possibly being TRBD2 (6 bases). This CDR3 has 16 residues. Germline V gene lookup returns CDR1 MNHNS and CDR2 SASEGT. V was trimmed by 0 bases and J by 5 bases, leaving 15 bases between them. CDR3 protein: CASSEAFIGRGDTQYF. The CDR3 region has the DNA TGTGCCAGCAGTGAAGCGTTTATCGGGCGGGGAGATACGCAGTATTTT.

This clone was seen a single time. J is TRBJ1-2 and V is TRBV7-2; 9 positions agree with TRBD1. The CDR3 loop spans 15 amino acids. In germline, CDR1 is SGHTA, CDR2 FQGNSA. After removal of 2 bases from V and 6 bases from J, the junction contained 7 bases not matched to a gene. The DNA for the CDR3 is TGTGCCAGCAGCTTATCCGGGACAGGGCGGAATGGCTACACCTTC. It translates to CASSLSGTGRNGYTF.

The V gene is TRBV19, the J gene TRBJ1-5; D gene ambiguous. Germline-derived CDR1 and CDR2 are LNHDA and SQIVND (reference sequence). This CDR3 comprises 16 residues. V was cut by 3 bases and J by 4 bases, with 16 bases left in between. In DNA, the CDR3 is TGTGCCAGTAGTATCGGCCTCCGGAGGGCTAATCAGCCCCAGCATTTT. Translating gives CASSIGLRRANQPQHF.

The chain combines TRBV4-3 with TRBJ1-2, with 8 bases matching TRBD1. The CDR3 has 15 residues. V lost 2 bases, J lost 5 bases, and 7 bases stayed unmatched. Germline V gives CDR1 LGHNA, CDR2 YSLEER. DNA of the CDR3: TGCGCCAGCAGCCAATCAGGGGGCGGGAGTTATGGCTACACCTTC. This gives the protein CASSQSGGGSYGYTF.

Note on this clone: This sample includes further DNA sequences coding for the same CDR3. The chain has TRBV4-2 and TRBJ2-7; D is possibly TRBD2 (6 bases). The ends were cut back, 1 base at V and 4 bases at J, with 14 bases in the middle. Germline assignment: CDR1 LGHNA and CDR2 YNFKEQ. The CDR3 consists of 15 residues. CDR3 coding DNA: TGTGCCAGCAGCCAAGTCGTGGGGGGACCGTACGAGCAGTACTTC. This gives the protein CASSQVVGGPYEQYF.

This CDR3 reads CASSASMNTEAFF. The DNA of the CDR3 is TGTGCCAGCAGCGCATCCATGAACACTGAAGCTTTCTTT. The genes are TRBV9 and TRBJ1-1; D remains ambiguous. The V end was cut by 3 bases, the J end by 0 bases, with 6 bases between. Germline lookup yields CDR1 SGDLS and CDR2 YYNGEE. This CDR3 spans 13 amino acids.

Of note for this clone: Within the sample, other DNA sequences also encode this same CDR3. This chain links TRBV18 with TRBJ2-3, with D unclear. This CDR3 is 13 amino acids long. CDR1 is KGHSH, CDR2 LQKENI, per germline. V lost 3 bases, J lost 6 bases, and 10 bases lay in between. CDR3 loop: CASSPPGSDTQYF. The CDR3 DNA reads TGTGCCAGCTCACCCCCTGGAAGCGATACGCAGTATTTT.

The chain uses TRBV7-2 and TRBJ2-7; D unclear. Trimming removed 2 bases at V and 6 bases at J, with 11 bases between. Per the germline V gene, CDR1 is SGHTA and CDR2 is FQGNSA. This CDR3 comprises 13 residues. DNA of the CDR3: TGTGCCAGCAGCTTAAGTATTGAGGTCGAGCAGTACTTC. As protein: CASSLSIEVEQYF. Complete variable domain (other parts from reference TRBV7-2 and TRBJ2-7): GAGVSQSPSNKVTEKGKDVELRCDPISGHTALYWYRQSLGQGLEFLIYFQGNSAPDKSGLPSDRFSAERTGGSVSTLTIQRTQQEDSAVYLCASSLSIEVEQYFGPGTRLTVT.

The V call is TRBV19, the J call TRBJ2-7; D ambiguous. The CDR3 is 11 amino acids. Trimming stripped 6 bases from V and 5 bases from J, with 8 bases between. The germline gives CDR1 LNHDA, CDR2 SQIVND (reference sequence). The CDR3 region has the DNA TGTGCCAGTAGCCAACGGAACGAGCAGTACTTC. Its protein is CASSQRNEQYF.

The rearrangement joins TRBV4-1 to TRBJ1-2, with 8 bases that match TRBD1. This CDR3 contains 14 residues. V was pared by 2 bases and J by 7 bases, with 6 bases of the junction left unmatched. CDR1 is MGHRA, CDR2 YSYEKL, per germline. CDR3 amino acids: CASSQTITGGGYTF. The CDR3 DNA reads TGCGCCAGCAGCCAAACCATAACAGGGGGTGGCTACACCTTC.

The chain is built from TRBV5-1 and TRBJ2-3, with D unresolved. CDR3 size: 14 residues. V lost 0 bases to trimming and J lost 4 bases, with 9 bases between them. The germline V gene has CDR1 SGHRS and CDR2 YFSETQ. The CDR3 nucleotides read TGCGCCAGCAGCTTGGGCGGTGTACCAGATACGCAGTATTTT. It is translated as CASSLGGVPDTQYF.

This rearrangement joins TRBV5-1 to TRBJ2-3; D not resolved. Germline values: CDR1 SGHRS, CDR2 YFSETQ. This CDR3 contains 16 residues. V shed 1 base and J shed 4 bases, with 16 bases lying between them. CDR3 DNA: TGCGCCAGCAGCTTGTTGCCCCCAGGAAACGCAGATACGCAGTATTTT. This translates into CASSLLPPGNADTQYF.